This T cell receptor beta chain was observed in a study of CD8+CD57+ T cells in acquired aplastic anemia (dated by TCRdb to the late 2010s). Study-level background: DNA extracted from sorted CD4+ and CD8+ cells had a mean of approximately 3.4 ug, with a range of about 0.19 to 27.4 ug. CD8+CD57+ expansion was defined as a frequency above the mean frequency observed in healthy subjects.

Results and caveats for the whole study, not just this receptor: Twenty-nine CD8+ CDR3 sequences were found to be shared between patients and controls, but these sequences appeared to be highly expressed in patients and within the immunodominant clones of the patients. Patients and healthy controls showed no significant difference in CD8+ Simpson's diversity (P=0.060).

In the case of this clonotype: Its binding antigen is unknown. Qualities for individual bases were not recorded, and no much larger clone is one base off.

Profiling of TCR beta VDJ combinations and CDR3 sequences used genomic DNA as the template. An Illumina HiSeq 2000 was used for TCR repertoire sequencing. The study's processing was this. Repertoire assessment relied on Simpson's diversity index, CDR3 size and DJ length profiles, and TRBV/TRBJ rearrangement plots. Whichever DNA sequence was most abundant in the deep sequencing data was defined as the immunodominant clone. CDR3 amino acid sequences were screened for sharing across subjects and were compared with published repertoires and the VDJdb database. TCRdb reprocessed the public reads (quality trimming at Q25 with fastp, clone calling with MiXCR) and kept in-frame beta chains. Rows are unified per CDR3 protein, each entry keeping the most common DNA and genes. None of the V and J calls come from the authors' own analysis; TCRdb made them. The sample records fewer than 200,000 distinct CDR3 sequences, around half of which are singletons. The biggest ten clones account for about 1.8% of the sample.

Taken from cysteine to phenylalanine, the CDR3 has 14 residues. Of the read, only the CDR3 DNA is kept; its 42 bases are in frame from base 1. V gives up 6 bases and J gives up 0 bases, and the segment between their germline ends measures 15 bases. CDR1 and CDR2 (DFQATT, SNEGSKA) derive from the germline V gene (reference sequence). Patients chosen for sequencing had shown expansion of CD8+CD57+ cells by flow cytometry. Every patient had severe acquired aplastic anemia, diagnosed using the International Study of Aplastic Anemia and Agranulocytosis and Camitta criteria. No patient had received any therapy when blood was sampled. In the study, sorted CD4+ and CD8+ blood T cells from patients with severe aplastic anemia and from healthy subjects underwent deep sequencing of TCR repertoires. Patients were enrolled in the USA under clinicaltrials.gov protocols 00001620, 01623167, 00001397, 00071045, 00081523 and 00961064. Ficoll-Paque density gradient centrifugation was used to isolate peripheral blood mononuclear cells. Before DNA extraction, CD4+ and CD8+ T cells were sorted with FACS or magnetic beads.

Sequenced: sorted CD4+, CD8+, or CD8+CD57+ T cells (not recorded which) from PBMCs. The sequence was collected from a human donor with aplastic anemia. This sequence uses TRBV20-1 and TRBJ2-7; TRBD1 is a weak D gene call, 6 bases matching. The CDR3 region has the sequence CSAQDQGSSYEQYF. The bases read TGCAGTGCCCAAGATCAGGGGAGCTCCTACGAGCAGTACTTC.